This is a list of T cell receptor beta chains from one sample in a study of OX40 agonist ivuxolimab in advanced cancers. The repertoire was sequenced with immunoSEQ multiplex PCR; TCRdb's copy has only in-frame clones and lacks some. The data contain around 70,000 clones, about 82% of them singletons. Sequencing was performed on CD4+ or CD8+ T cells sorted from blood, taken in a trial of the OX40 agonist ivuxolimab. These receptors all come from an adult with an advanced solid tumor such as melanoma, head and neck, liver or kidney cancer. The CDR3 runs from the conserved cysteine through the conserved F or W. D genes are given only for firm matches. The size entry is marked missing in some rows and otherwise reads once, few, many or a size class.

CDR3 | DNA | length | size | D | J | V
CASSRPLGEQYF | TGTGCCAGCAGCCGCCCACTAGGCGAGCAGTACTTC | 12 | - | - | TRBJ2-7 | TRBV11-2
CASSEEINSPLHF | TGTGCCAGCAGTGAGGAGATAAATTCACCCCTCCACTTT | 13 | - | - | TRBJ1-6 | TRBV2
CASSPQRTPAYEQYF | TGTGCCAGTAGTCCCCAGCGGACGCCTGCCTACGAGCAGTACTTC | 15 | - | - | TRBJ2-7 | TRBV19
CASRDQPGLGPETQYF | TGTGCCAGCAGGGATCAACCGGGACTAGGTCCAGAGACCCAGTACTTC | 16 | - | TRBD2 | TRBJ2-5 | TRBV6-6
CASSSSGLASETQYF | TGTGCCAGCAGCTCCTCGGGACTAGCAAGTGAGACCCAGTACTTC | 15 | - | TRBD2 | TRBJ2-5 | TRBV7-2
CASTLNSDRTYEQYF | TGTGCCAGCACTTTAAACTCGGACAGGACCTACGAGCAGTACTTC | 15 | once | TRBD1 | TRBJ2-7 | TRBV27
CASSLGLLSTDTQYF | TGTGCCAGCAGCTTGGGACTTCTCTCCACAGATACGCAGTATTTT | 15 | - | - | TRBJ2-3 | TRBV7-3
CASSLRWGGYYEQYF | TGTGCCAGCAGCCTCCGATGGGGCGGATACTACGAGCAGTACTTC | 15 | - | - | TRBJ2-7 | TRBV7-2
CASSPVTGNTEAFF | TGTGCCAGCTCACCAGTGACAGGGAACACTGAAGCTTTCTTT | 14 | - | - | TRBJ1-1 | TRBV18
CASSQDGWRGASSSYNEQFF | TGCGCCAGCAGCCAAGATGGGTGGCGGGGGGCCTCGAGCTCCTACAATGAGCAGTTCTTC | 20 | - | TRBD2 | TRBJ2-1 | TRBV4-1
CASSLYFAGSSYEQYF | TGTGCCAGCAGCTTATACTTCGCAGGGAGCTCCTACGAGCAGTACTTC | 16 | - | - | TRBJ2-7 | TRBV11-3
CASRQTGTDTQYF | TGTGCCAGTAGACAAACCGGGACAGATACGCAGTATTTT | 13 | - | - | TRBJ2-3 | TRBV19
CAWSREAGGLGDTQYF | TGTGCCTGGAGTAGGGAAGCGGGAGGTTTGGGAGATACGCAGTATTTT | 16 | - | TRBD2 | TRBJ2-3 | TRBV30
CASSPGDSNEQFF | TGTGCCAGCTCACCTGGGGACAGCAATGAGCAGTTCTTC | 13 | - | TRBD1 | TRBJ2-1 | TRBV18
CASSMGVAYEQYF | TGTGCCAGTAGTATGGGAGTCGCCTACGAGCAGTACTTC | 13 | - | - | TRBJ2-7 | TRBV19